This TCR beta chain is drawn from a study of T cells in women clearing cervical HPV infection. Data came from immunoSEQ multiplex PCR; TCRdb stores just in-frame clones and leaves some out. This sample's clone table lists 40,000 to 55,000 clones. A note on this clone: Read data end 3 residues before the CDR3 end; the end is taken from the germline J gene.

Germline CDR1 and CDR2: LNHDA and SQIVND (reference sequence). The CDR3 runs to 15 residues. The specimen was blood buffy coat. The rearrangement links TRBV19 to TRBJ1-4; 10 positions agree with TRBD1. This TCR came from a woman aged 18 to 75 with a cervical HPV16 infection that either progressed to CIN3+ or cleared (not recorded which). The CDR3 bases that were read are TGTGCCAGTAGTCCACGGGGACAGGGGAATTCACCA. Residues: CASSPRGQGNSP. The whole CDR3 sequence is CASSPRGQGNSPLFF.